These 19 T cell receptor beta chains share one sample of origin, sequenced in a study of molecular identifiers for immune sequencing clone quantification. Via MiXCR, TCRdb re-called the PCR reads, giving one row per CDR3 protein. This repertoire shows some 580,000 distinct CDR3 sequences, about 25% found once; its top ten account for around 0.78%. Input material: naive CD8+ T cells from blood, with Jurkat cell RNA spiked in. The subset denotes: FACS-sorted CD8+CD4-CCR7+CD45RA+ naive T cells. Receptors originate from a human donor in good health. Some libraries in this study had Jurkat cell RNA spiked in.

Worth noting for this clonotype: A much bigger clone sits one base away, suggesting this may be a read error. This chain connects TRBV12-3 or TRBV12-4 to TRBJ1-1, with D perhaps matching TRBD1 (6 bases). The CDR3 has 12 residues. V was clipped by 7 bases and J by 7 bases, with 13 bases between them. The DNA for the CDR3 is TGTGCCAGCACCTGGGGGCAGAGTGAAGCTTTCTTT. It codes for CASTWGQSEAFF.

Ten or more counts support this clonotype. The gene calls are TRBV6-1 and TRBJ1-2; D not certain. Between the trimmed V and J ends, which lost 9 bases and 3 bases, there was a span of 8 bases. Per the germline V gene, CDR1 is MNHNS and CDR2 is SASEGT. This CDR3 has 11 residues. CDR3 amino acids: CASAEDYGYTF. The CDR3 DNA reads as TGTGCCAGTGCAGAGGACTATGGCTACACCTTC.

The chain carries TRBV19 and TRBJ1-2, with D uncertain. Germline V gene data show CDR1 as LNHDA and CDR2 as SQIVND (reference sequence). Trimming left V 1 base short and J 4 bases short, with 7 bases between. The CDR3 is 13 amino acids. This CDR3 is CASSIGTAYGYTF. The CDR3 DNA reads TGTGCCAGTAGTATAGGGACGGCCTATGGCTACACCTTC.

The rearrangement uses TRBV10-1 and TRBJ1-5, with D possibly TRBD1 on 5 matching bases. Germline lookup yields CDR1 WNHNN and CDR2 SYGVQD (reference sequence). This CDR3 is built from 15 residues. With 2 bases removed from V and 4 bases from J, the gap between germline ends came to 12 bases. The CDR3 region is CASSEPDSYNQPQHF. As DNA, the CDR3 is TGCGCCAGCAGTGAGCCCGACAGTTATAATCAGCCCCAGCATTTT.

V and J are TRBV11-3 and TRBJ2-2, with D unclear. This CDR3 comprises 13 residues. The V end was cut by 5 bases, the J end by 6 bases, with 10 bases between. Looked up from germline, CDR1 is SGHNT and CDR2 is YENEEA. The CDR3 DNA reads as TGTGCCAGCAGCGCCATATTCCCCGGGGAGCTGTTTTTT. Its protein is CASSAIFPGELFF.

The chain recombines TRBV28 with TRBJ1-5, with D possibly TRBD1 on 6 matching bases. This CDR3 is 13 amino acids long. V lost 6 bases, J lost 6 bases, and 12 bases lay in between. Looked up from germline, CDR1 is MDHEN and CDR2 is SYDVKM. DNA of the CDR3: TGTGCCAGCAGAACAGGGCTAGGTCAGCCCCAGCATTTT. Translated, it gives CASRTGLGQPQHF.

The chain combines TRBV7-5 with TRBJ1-5. TRBV7-5 is reported as a pseudogene. The CDR3 is 14 residues long. CDR3 DNA: TGTATCTCCGTGCCAGCAGCTTCAGGACAGCCCCAGCATTTT. It specifies CISVPAASGQPQHF.

The rearrangement uses TRBV7-4 and TRBJ2-2, with 7 bases that match TRBD1. The V gene end was trimmed by 4 bases and the J gene end by 6 bases; junction bases not matched to a gene: 11. The germline V gene encodes CDR1 SGHVT and CDR2 SQSDAQ. The CDR3 spans 16 residues. CDR3 sequence (DNA): TGTGCCAGCAGCTCCTCTACAGGGGACGAATCCGGGGAGCTGTTTTTT. Residues: CASSSSTGDESGELFF.

Concerning this clonotype itself: Germline and junction disagree at one end, which may indicate a read error. The chain joins TRBV28 to TRBJ1-4; no definite D call. The CDR3 runs to 13 residues. Germline V CDR1 and CDR2: MDHEN, SYDVKM. CDR3 DNA sequence: TGTGCCAGCAGTTTTGCGGCTAATGAATTACTGTTATTT. The encoded protein is CASSFAANELLLF.

About this clonotype itself: A junction boundary mismatches the germline segment, possibly from a read error. The gene calls are TRBV6-1 and TRBJ2-2; 9 nucleotides line up with TRBD2. In germline, CDR1 is MNHNS, CDR2 SASEGT. This CDR3 has 18 residues. In DNA, the CDR3 is TGTGCCAGCAGTGAATTGCGAGTTAGCGGGGGTTTCACCGGGGAGCTGTCTTTT. Protein: CASSELRVSGGFTGELSF.

V is TRBV18 and J is TRBJ2-5, with D maybe TRBD2 (6 bases). Between the trimmed V and J ends, which lost 7 bases and 0 bases, there was a span of 18 bases. The CDR3 length is 16 residues. Germline CDR1 is KGHSH and CDR2 is LQKENI. The CDR3 DNA follows: TGTGCCAGCTTACGTGGAGGGGCTTCGTACCAAGAGACCCAGTACTTC. Its protein is CASLRGGASYQETQYF. Filled out from reference TRBV18 and TRBJ2-5, the complete variable domain reads NAGVMQNPRHLVRRRGQEARLRCSPMKGHSHVYWYRQLPEEGLKFMVYLQKENIIDESGMPKERFSAEFPKEGPSILRIQQVVRGDSAAYFCASLRGGASYQETQYFGPGTRLLVL.

As concerns this clonotype: A junction end diverges from the germline sequence, so it may reflect a read error. This chain joins TRBV12-3 or TRBV12-4 and TRBJ1-2; D gene uncertain. The CDR3 is 16 amino acids. The CDR3 DNA reads TGTGCCAGCAGTCTCTACTACAGAGAGAGTGACTATGGCTACGCCTTC. It codes for CASSLYYRESDYGYAF.

To note about this clonotype: Germline and junction disagree at one end, which may indicate a read error. This chain uses TRBV4-2 with TRBJ2-1; 12 bases are shared with TRBD2. The CDR3 has 15 residues. CDR1 LGHNA and CDR2 YNFKEQ come from the germline V gene. The CDR3 nucleotides read TGTGCCAACAGCCTAACTAGCGGGAGGTTGAATGAGCAGTTCTTC. Its translation is CANSLTSGRLNEQFF.

The CDR3: CASSILAGKTEAFF. CDR3 bases: TGTGCCAGCAGTATATTGGCAGGGAAGACTGAAGCTTTCTTT. The rearrangement uses TRBV27 and TRBJ1-1, with TRBD1 as a possible D gene (5 bases). The CDR3 totals 14 residues. V lost 5 bases and J lost 5, with 15 bases in between. Germline V gene lookup returns CDR1 MNHEY and CDR2 SMNVEV (reference sequence).

At least ten counts were recorded for this clonotype. The genes are TRBV13 and TRBJ2-5, with D unresolved. Between the trimmed V and J ends, which lost 5 bases and 5 bases, there was a span of 18 bases. The CDR3 is 15 residues long. Germline V lookup: CDR1 PRHDT, CDR2 FYEKMQ (reference sequence). CDR3 coding DNA: TGTGCCAGCAGCCCCTTTAAGGGTCGGATGGAGACCCAGTACTTC. Protein sequence: CASSPFKGRMETQYF.

In this sample, this clonotype turned up once. The gene calls are TRBV7-8 and TRBJ2-1, with TRBD2 identical over 10 bases. CDR1 SGHVS and CDR2 FQNEAQ come from the germline V gene. Unmatched junction bases numbered 17, after V lost 4 bases and J lost 8 bases. This CDR3 is 18 amino acids long. The CDR3: CASSSLAGALQLRDEQFF. The CDR3 nucleotides are TGTGCCAGCAGCTCCCTAGCGGGGGCCTTACAACTCAGGGATGAGCAGTTCTTC.

The sample holds many counts of this clonotype. V gene TRBV24-1 combines with J gene TRBJ2-3; D may be TRBD2 (5 bases). From germline, CDR1 is KGHDR and CDR2 SFDVKD. The CDR3 consists of 15 residues. V was pared by 4 bases and J by 1 base, with 11 bases between. CDR3: CATSETGLGTDTQYF. DNA of the CDR3: TGTGCCACCAGTGAAACCGGACTGGGCACAGATACGCAGTATTTT.

Comments on this clonotype: This may arise from a read error, as a much more abundant clone is one base away. The chain is built from TRBV20-1 and TRBJ1-3; perhaps TRBD1 as D (5 bases). This CDR3 contains 15 residues. V gave up 6 bases and J gave up 2 bases, with 17 bases separating them. The germline gives CDR1 DFQATT, CDR2 SNEGSKA (reference sequence). The DNA of the CDR3 is TGCAGTGCGCACCAGATTGGGGACGCTGGAAACACCATATATTTT. Encoded protein: CSAHQIGDAGNTIYF.

This clonotype was seen many times. The V and J genes are TRBV11-2 and TRBJ2-1; D gene unclear. CDR3 length equals 15 residues. Germline CDR1 and CDR2: SGHAT and FQNNGV. V gave up 5 bases and J gave up 0 bases, with 11 bases separating them. As DNA, the CDR3 is TGTGCCAGCAGCCGTGGACCCAGCTCCTACAATGAGCAGTTCTTC. Translating it yields CASSRGPSSYNEQFF.